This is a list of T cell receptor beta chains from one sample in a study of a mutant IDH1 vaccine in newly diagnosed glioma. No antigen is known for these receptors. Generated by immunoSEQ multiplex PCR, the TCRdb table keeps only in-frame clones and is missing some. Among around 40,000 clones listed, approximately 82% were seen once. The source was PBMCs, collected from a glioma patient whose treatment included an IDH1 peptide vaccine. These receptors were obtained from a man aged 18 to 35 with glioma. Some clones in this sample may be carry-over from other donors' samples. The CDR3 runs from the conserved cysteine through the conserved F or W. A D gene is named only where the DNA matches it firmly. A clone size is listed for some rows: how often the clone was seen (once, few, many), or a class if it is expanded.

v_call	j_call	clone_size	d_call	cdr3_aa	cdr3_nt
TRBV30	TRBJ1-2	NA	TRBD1	CAWSRGDREKDGYTF	TGTGCCTGGAGTAGGGGGGACAGGGAGAAGGATGGCTACACCTTC
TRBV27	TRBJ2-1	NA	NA	CASSVHYSSSYNEQFF	TGTGCCAGCAGTGTCCACTATTCTAGCTCCTACAATGAGCAGTTCTTC
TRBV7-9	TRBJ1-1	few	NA	CASSPIGQGEAFF	TGTGCCAGCAGCCCCATAGGCCAGGGTGAAGCTTTCTTT
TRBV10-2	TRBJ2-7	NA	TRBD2	CASRGGLAGYEQYF	TGCGCCAGCAGAGGGGGACTAGCGGGCTACGAGCAGTACTTC
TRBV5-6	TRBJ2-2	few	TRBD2	CASSTTSGGRTGELFF	TGTGCCAGCAGCACGACTAGCGGGGGGCGAACCGGGGAGCTGTTTTTT
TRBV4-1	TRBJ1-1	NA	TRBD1	CASSQVTGGYTNTEAFF	TGCGCCAGCAGCCAAGTGACAGGGGGATACACTAACACTGAAGCTTTCTTT
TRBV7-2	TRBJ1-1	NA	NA	CASRADRNTEAFF	TGTGCCAGCAGGGCAGATCGGAACACTGAAGCTTTCTTT
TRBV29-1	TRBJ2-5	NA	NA	CSAHTGYQETQYF	TGCAGCGCCCATACAGGGTACCAAGAGACCCAGTACTTC
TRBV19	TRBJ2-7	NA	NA	CASSTGYYEQYF	TGTGCCAGTAGTACAGGGTACTACGAGCAGTACTTC
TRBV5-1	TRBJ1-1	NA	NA	CASSLSRGYTEAFF	TGCGCCAGCAGCTTGTCTAGGGGGTATACTGAAGCTTTCTTT
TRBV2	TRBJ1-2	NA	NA	CASSVAVSGYTF	TGTGCCAGCAGTGTAGCGGTCTCGGGCTACACCTTC
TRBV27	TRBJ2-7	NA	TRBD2	CASSLTSGEYEQYF	TGTGCCAGCAGCCTGACTAGCGGGGAGTACGAGCAGTACTTC
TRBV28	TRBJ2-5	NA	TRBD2	CASSFGGRSVETQYF	TGTGCCAGCAGTTTCGGCGGGAGGAGTGTTGAGACCCAGTACTTC
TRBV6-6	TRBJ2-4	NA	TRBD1	CASSYSGQSKNIQYF	TGTGCCAGCAGTTACTCGGGACAGTCCAAAAACATTCAGTACTTC
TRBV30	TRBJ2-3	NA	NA	CAWSWTNTDTQYF	TGTGCCTGGAGCTGGACTAACACAGATACGCAGTATTTT
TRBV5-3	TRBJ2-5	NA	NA	CARSNPDHQGDKGETQYF	TGTGCCAGAAGCAATCCGGACCACCAAGGGGATAAAGGGGAGACCCAGTACTTC
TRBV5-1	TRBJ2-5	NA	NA	CASSLGTALRETQYF	TGCGCCAGCAGCTTGGGAACAGCCCTGAGAGAGACCCAGTACTTC
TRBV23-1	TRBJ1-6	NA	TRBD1	CASSQSDRADNSPLHF	TGCGCCAGCAGTCAATCGGACAGGGCTGATAATTCACCCCTCCACTTT
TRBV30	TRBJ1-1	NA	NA	CAWSIPGLSEGGAFF	TGTGCCTGGAGTATCCCCGGACTCTCGGAGGGGGGAGCTTTCTTT
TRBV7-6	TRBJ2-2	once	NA	CASSLADLFTTGELFF	TGTGCCAGCAGCTTAGCGGACTTATTTACCACCGGGGAGCTGTTTTTT
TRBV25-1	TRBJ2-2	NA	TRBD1	CASSRTGRTGELFF	TGTGCCAGCAGTAGGACAGGGAGGACCGGGGAGCTGTTTTTT
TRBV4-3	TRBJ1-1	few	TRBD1	CASSQVGQGALEAFF	TGCGCCAGCAGCCAAGTGGGTCAGGGGGCGCTTGAAGCTTTCTTT
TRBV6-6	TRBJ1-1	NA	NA	CASSYGIYRDTEAFF	TGTGCCAGCAGTTACGGAATCTACAGAGACACTGAAGCTTTCTTT
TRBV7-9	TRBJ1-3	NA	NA	CASSLSRISGNTIYF	TGTGCCAGCAGCTTAAGCCGGATCTCTGGAAACACCATATATTTT
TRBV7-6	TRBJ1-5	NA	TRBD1	CASSLSTGGLPQHF	TGTGCCAGCAGCTTATCGACAGGGGGTTTGCCCCAGCATTTT
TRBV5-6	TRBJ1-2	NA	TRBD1	CASSLVNRGREYGYTF	TGTGCCAGCAGCTTGGTGAACAGGGGTCGGGAATATGGCTACACCTTC
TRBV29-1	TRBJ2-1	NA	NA	CSVEEGSSYNEQFF	TGCAGCGTTGAAGAAGGCAGCTCCTACAATGAGCAGTTCTTC
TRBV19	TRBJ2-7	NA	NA	CASSKGSAPYEQYF	TGTGCCAGTAGTAAGGGATCCGCACCCTACGAGCAGTACTTC
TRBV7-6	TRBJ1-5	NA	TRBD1	CASSLGQGLNQPQHF	TGTGCCAGCAGCTTGGGACAGGGCTTAAATCAGCCCCAGCATTTT
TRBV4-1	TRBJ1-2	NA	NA	CASSQDISLNYGYTF	TGCGCCAGCAGCCAAGATATCAGCCTTAACTATGGCTACACCTTC
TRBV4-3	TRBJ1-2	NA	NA	CASSRDRNYGYTF	TGCGCCAGCAGTCGGGACCGAAACTATGGCTACACCTTC
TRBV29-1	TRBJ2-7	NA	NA	CSVEVFRPAYEQYF	TGCAGCGTTGAAGTCTTCAGACCAGCCTACGAGCAGTACTTC
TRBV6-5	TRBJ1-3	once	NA	CASSYLGSGNTIYF	TGTGCCAGCAGCTATCTCGGCTCTGGAAACACCATATATTTT
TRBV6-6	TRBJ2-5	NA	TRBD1	CASILTGVVYF	TGTGCCAGCATTCTTACAGGGGTGGTGTACTTC
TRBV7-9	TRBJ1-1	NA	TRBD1	CASSLSTGFRAEAFF	TGTGCCAGCAGCCTCTCGACAGGGTTTAGGGCTGAAGCTTTCTTT
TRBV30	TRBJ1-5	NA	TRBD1	CAWSVGRKSGTALERNQPQHF	TGTGCCTGGAGTGTTGGAAGAAAGTCGGGGACAGCGTTGGAGAGGAATCAGCCCCAGCATTTT
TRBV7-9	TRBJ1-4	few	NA	CASSLGGGTNEKLFF	TGTGCCAGCAGCTTAGGGGGGGGCACGAATGAAAAACTGTTTTTT
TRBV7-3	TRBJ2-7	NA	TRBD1	CASGTGSAYEQYF	TGTGCCAGCGGGACAGGGTCGGCCTACGAGCAGTACTTC
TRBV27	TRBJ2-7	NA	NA	CASSLTADLAYEQYF	TGTGCCAGCAGTTTAACAGCGGATCTCGCCTACGAGCAGTACTTC
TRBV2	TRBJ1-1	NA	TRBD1	CASSEGPGTGGDGTEAFF	TGTGCCAGCAGTGAAGGACCTGGGACAGGGGGCGATGGAACTGAAGCTTTCTTT